Reported below is one TCR beta chain. The target of this receptor is not known. The record has no base qualities; no much larger clone is one base away. These data come from a study of blood T cell repertoires in COVID-19 (TCRdb year 2020). At the level of the whole study: For ImmuneRACE Cohort 3, a participant was defined as recovered based on two consecutive negative NP/OP PCR tests, clearance by a healthcare professional, or resolution of symptoms. The samples were drawn from the first 160 participants of the ongoing ImmuneRACE study and from roughly 1,300 subjects provided by 6 global collaborators. Samples from collaborators originated in the United States, Italy and Spain and spanned both the acute and convalescent phases of COVID-19. The dataset comprised deeply sampled blood TCRbeta repertoires from subjects exposed to, actively infected with, or recovered from COVID-19. A freely available public database, intended as a resource for researchers studying the immune response to SARS-CoV-2, is where the repertoires were released. The sample metadata nearly always contained a de-identified subject ID, COVID-19 status, age in years and sex. HLA class I and class II types, where available, came from metadata supplied by the sample provider rather than from assay-based typing. The material from the prospective study consisted of cDNA or gDNA derived from T cells, B-cell-depleted T cells, or PBMCs. Study-level results and caveats: How much clinical and demographic metadata was included differed by source and by participant, and the metadata was provided uncurated.

Participants in the prospective study were enrolled through a virtual design, were aged roughly 18 to 100 years, and lived in under 25 United States geographic areas. In the prospective study, participants were assigned to cohorts based on the clinical history participants reported in a screening survey and a study questionnaire. In the prospective study, whole blood, serum and a nasopharyngeal or oropharyngeal swab were collected from each participant by mobile phlebotomists. Prospective study participants could optionally give additional blood draws and questionnaires over an approximately two-month period. Prospective study blood samples were shipped either frozen or at room temperature before DNA extraction. V is cut by 0 bases and J by 6 bases, and the space between the germline ends is 15 bases. In the germline V gene, CDR1 corresponds to MGHRA and CDR2 to YSYEKL. The CDR3 runs 16 amino acids, cysteine and phenylalanine included. Only the CDR3 portion is preserved as DNA: 48 bases, with reading frame beginning at the first base.

The immunoSEQ Assay, a bias-controlled multiplex PCR, was used to amplify TCRbeta CDR3 regions from genomic DNA. On the authors' methods: Nucleated cell counts per sample were estimated from amplification of reference gene primers within the assay. To quantify the absolute abundance of each unique TCRbeta CDR3 rearrangement, sequence reads were collapsed and filtered. For each sample, productive Simpson clonality was calculated as the square root of Simpson's diversity index across productive rearrangements. Entries here come from immuneACCESS through TCRdb and include only in-frame sequences with V and J called. Some clones fail to appear in such tables; in the studies checked, an unresolved V gene covers under half of the shortfall, and the cause of the remainder is unknown. That table gives V, J and clone size, and the DNA gave D and trimming. Here the sample has some 190,000 clones; around 86% occur a single time. The ten largest clones represent about 26% of the sample.

This sequence uses TRBV4-1 and TRBJ1-5; the D gene is perhaps TRBD1, from 6 matching bases. The origin of this receptor is a middle-aged woman in a cohort exposed to, infected with or recovered from COVID-19 (not recorded which). Sequencing input: PBMCs or T cells enriched from blood (not recorded which). This receptor has the CDR3 CASSQEGGGQSQPQHF. The DNA sequence reads TGCGCCAGCAGCCAAGAAGGGGGGGGGCAGTCTCAGCCCCAGCATTTT.